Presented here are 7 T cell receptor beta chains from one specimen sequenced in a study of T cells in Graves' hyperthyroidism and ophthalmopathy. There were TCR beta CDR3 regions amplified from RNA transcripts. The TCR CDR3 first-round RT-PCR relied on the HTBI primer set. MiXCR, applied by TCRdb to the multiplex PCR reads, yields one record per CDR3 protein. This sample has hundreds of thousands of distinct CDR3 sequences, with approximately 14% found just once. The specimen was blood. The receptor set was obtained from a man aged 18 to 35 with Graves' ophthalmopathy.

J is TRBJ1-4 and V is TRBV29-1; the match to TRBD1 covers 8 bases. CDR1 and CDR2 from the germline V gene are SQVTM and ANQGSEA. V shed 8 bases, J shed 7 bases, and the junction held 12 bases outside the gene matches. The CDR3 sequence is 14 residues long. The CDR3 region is CSHRTGSVSEKLFF. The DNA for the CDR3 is TGCAGCCATAGGACAGGGTCAGTTAGTGAAAAACTGTTTTTT.

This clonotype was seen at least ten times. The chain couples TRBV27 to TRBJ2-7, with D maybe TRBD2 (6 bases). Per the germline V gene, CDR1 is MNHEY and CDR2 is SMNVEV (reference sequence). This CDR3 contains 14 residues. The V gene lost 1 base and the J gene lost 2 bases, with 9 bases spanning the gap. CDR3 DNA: TGTGCCAGCAGTTTATTCGGGGGACCCTACGAGCAGTACTTC. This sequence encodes CASSLFGGPYEQYF.

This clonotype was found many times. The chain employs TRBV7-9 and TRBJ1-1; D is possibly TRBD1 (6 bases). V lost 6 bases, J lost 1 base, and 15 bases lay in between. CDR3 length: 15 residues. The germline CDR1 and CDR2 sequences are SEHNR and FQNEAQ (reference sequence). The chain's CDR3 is CASSQGGQRNTEAFF. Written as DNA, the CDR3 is TGTGCCAGCAGTCAAGGGGGGCAGCGGAACACTGAAGCTTTCTTT.

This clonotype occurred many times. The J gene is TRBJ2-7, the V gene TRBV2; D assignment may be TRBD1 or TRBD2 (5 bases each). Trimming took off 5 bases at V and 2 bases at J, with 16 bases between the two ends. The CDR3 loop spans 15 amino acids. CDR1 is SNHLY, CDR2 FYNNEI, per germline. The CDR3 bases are TGTGCCAGCAGTTACGAGTCAGGGAGCACCTACGAGCAGTACTTC. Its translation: CASSYESGSTYEQYF.

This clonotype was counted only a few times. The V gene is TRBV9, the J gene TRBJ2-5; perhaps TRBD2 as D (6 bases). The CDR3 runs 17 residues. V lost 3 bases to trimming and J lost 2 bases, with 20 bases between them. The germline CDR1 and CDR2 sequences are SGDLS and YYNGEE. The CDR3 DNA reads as TGTGCCAGCAGCGCAATGTCGGGACTTGGGACGCAAGAGACCCAGTACTTC. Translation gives CASSAMSGLGTQETQYF.

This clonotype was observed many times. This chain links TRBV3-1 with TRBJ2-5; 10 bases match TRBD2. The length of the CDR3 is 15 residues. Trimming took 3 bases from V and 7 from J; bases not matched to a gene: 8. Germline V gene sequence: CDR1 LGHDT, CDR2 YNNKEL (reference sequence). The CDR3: CASSQVAGGPGTQYF. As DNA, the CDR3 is TGTGCCAGCAGCCAGGTAGCGGGGGGCCCGGGGACCCAGTACTTC.

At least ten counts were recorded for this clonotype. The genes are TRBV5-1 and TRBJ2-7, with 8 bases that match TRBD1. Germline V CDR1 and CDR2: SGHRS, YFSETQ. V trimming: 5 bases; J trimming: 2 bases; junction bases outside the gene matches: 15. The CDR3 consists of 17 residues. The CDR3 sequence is CASRTGTGTVTAYEQYF. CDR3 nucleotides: TGCGCCAGCAGAACCGGGACAGGTACTGTGACGGCCTACGAGCAGTACTTC.